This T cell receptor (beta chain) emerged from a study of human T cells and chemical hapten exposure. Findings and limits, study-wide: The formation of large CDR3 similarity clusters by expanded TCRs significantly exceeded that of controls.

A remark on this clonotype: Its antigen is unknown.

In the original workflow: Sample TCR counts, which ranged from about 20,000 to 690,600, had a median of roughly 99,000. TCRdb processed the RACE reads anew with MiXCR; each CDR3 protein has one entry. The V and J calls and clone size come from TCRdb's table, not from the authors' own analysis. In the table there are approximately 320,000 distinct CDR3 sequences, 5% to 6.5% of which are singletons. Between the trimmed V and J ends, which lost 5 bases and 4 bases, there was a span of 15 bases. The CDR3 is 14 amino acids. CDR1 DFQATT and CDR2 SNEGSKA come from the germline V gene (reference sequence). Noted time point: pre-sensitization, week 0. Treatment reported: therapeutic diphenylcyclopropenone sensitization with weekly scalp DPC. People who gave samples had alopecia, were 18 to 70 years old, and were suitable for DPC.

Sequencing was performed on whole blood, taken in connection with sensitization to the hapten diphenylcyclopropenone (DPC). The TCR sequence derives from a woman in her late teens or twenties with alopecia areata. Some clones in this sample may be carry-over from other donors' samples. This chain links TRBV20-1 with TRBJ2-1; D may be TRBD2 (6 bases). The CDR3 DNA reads TGCAGTGCTCTTTGGGGCGGGGCGTACAATGAGCAGTTCTTC. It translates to CSALWGGAYNEQFF.